This section outlines one TCR beta chain sequence together with its context. One end of the junction varies from germline; a read error may be responsible. This record belongs to a study of blood T cells in healthy people across ages. PCR was performed a second time for 7 to 11 cycles using a sample-barcoded 5' primer and a J-beta primer mix. TCRdb re-called the 5' RACE reads with MiXCR, one entry per CDR3 protein. The sample records about 1.4 million distinct CDR3 sequences, approximately 63% being singletons. CDR1 ENHRY and CDR2 SYGVKD come from the germline V gene. The CDR3 spans 15 residues. The sequenced sample was blood. The receptor comes from a young man in good health. V and J are TRBV10-3 and TRBJ2-5; 7 positions agree with TRBD2. As DNA, the CDR3 is TGTACCATCAGTGTTGGGGGGGGTCCCCAAGAGACCCAGTACTTC. This encodes CTISVGGGPQETQYF.